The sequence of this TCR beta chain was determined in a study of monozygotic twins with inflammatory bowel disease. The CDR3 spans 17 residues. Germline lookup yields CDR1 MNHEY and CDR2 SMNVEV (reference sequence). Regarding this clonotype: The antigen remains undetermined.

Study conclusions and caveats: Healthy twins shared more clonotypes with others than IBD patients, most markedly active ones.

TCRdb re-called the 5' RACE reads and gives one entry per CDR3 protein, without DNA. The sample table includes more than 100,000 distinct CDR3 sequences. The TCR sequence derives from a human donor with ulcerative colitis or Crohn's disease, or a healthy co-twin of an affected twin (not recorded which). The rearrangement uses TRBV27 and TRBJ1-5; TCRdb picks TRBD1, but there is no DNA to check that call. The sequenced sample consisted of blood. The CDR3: CASSPLDREPSNQPQHF.